This T cell receptor beta chain was observed in a study of T cell responses to AZD1222 COVID-19 vaccine. For this clone: Its antigen remains unidentified.

Method: immunoSEQ multiplex PCR; TCRdb's copy keeps in-frame clones and lacks some. The table includes more than 50,000 clones, roughly 90% detected once. Points from the study as a whole: The study found vaccine-associated CD4 TCRs spanning spike, dominant at 160-218 and 743-854.

The CDR3 totals 13 residues. Germline assignment: CDR1 MNHEY and CDR2 SVGAGI. V shed 5 bases, J shed 9 bases, and the junction held 10 bases outside the gene matches. J is TRBJ2-7 and V is TRBV6-5; 7 nucleotides match TRBD2. This clonotype originated in an adult who received the AZD1222 COVID-19 vaccine. Sequences were derived from peripheral blood, sampled 28 days after the second AZD1222 dose. DNA of the CDR3: TGTGCCAGCAGTCAACGGGGACTATCATCGCAGTACTTC. Translation: CASSQRGLSSQYF.